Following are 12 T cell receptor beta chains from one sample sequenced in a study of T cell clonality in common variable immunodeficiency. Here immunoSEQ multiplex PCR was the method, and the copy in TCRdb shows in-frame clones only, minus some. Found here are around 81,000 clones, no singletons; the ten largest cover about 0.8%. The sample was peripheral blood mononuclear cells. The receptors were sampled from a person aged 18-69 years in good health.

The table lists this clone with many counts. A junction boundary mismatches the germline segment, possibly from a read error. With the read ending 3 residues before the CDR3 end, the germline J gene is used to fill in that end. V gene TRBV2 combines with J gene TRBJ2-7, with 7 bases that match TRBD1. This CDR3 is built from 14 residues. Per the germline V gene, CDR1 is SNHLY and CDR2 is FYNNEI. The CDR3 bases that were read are TGTGTCAGCAGCCTACAGGGGTCCGACTACGAG. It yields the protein CVSSLQGSDYE. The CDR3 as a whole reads CVSSLQGSDYEQYF. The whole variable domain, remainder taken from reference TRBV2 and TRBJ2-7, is EPEVTQTPSHQVTQMGQEVILRCVPISNHLYFYWYRQILGQKVEFLVSFYNNEISEKSEIFDDQFSVERPDGSNFTLKIRSTKLEDSAMYFCVSSLQGSDYEQYFGPGTRLTVT.

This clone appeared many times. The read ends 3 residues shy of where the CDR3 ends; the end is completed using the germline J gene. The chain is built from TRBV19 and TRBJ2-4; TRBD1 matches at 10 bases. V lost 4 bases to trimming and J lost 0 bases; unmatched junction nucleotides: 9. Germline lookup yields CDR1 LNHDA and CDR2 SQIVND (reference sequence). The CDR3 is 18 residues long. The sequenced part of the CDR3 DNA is TGTGCCAGTAGTAGCTATTCGGGACAGGGGATAGCCAAAAACATT. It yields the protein CASSSYSGQGIAKNI. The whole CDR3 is CASSSYSGQGIAKNIQYF. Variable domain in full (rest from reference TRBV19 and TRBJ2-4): DGGITQSPKYLFRKEGQNVTLSCEQNLNHDAMYWYRQDPGQGLRLIYYSQIVNDFQKGDIAEGYSVSREKKESFPLTVTSAQKNPTAFYLCASSSYSGQGIAKNIQYFGAGTRLSVL.

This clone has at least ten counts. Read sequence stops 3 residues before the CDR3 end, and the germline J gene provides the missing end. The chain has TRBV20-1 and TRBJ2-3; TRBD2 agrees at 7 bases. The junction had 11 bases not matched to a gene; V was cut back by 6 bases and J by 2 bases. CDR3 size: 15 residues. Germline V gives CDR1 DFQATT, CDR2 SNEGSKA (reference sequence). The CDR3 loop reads CSATTGGTNTDTQYF. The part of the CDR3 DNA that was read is TGCAGTGCGACTACCGGGGGGACTAACACAGATACG.

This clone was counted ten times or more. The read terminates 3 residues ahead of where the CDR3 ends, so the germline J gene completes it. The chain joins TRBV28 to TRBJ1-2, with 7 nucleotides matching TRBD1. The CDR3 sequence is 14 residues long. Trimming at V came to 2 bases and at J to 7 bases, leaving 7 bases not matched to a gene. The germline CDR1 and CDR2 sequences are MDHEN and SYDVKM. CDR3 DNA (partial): TGTGCCAGCAGTTTAGGGGGACAGCTCTTTGGC. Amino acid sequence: CASSLGGQLFG. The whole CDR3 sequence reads CASSLGGQLFGYTF.

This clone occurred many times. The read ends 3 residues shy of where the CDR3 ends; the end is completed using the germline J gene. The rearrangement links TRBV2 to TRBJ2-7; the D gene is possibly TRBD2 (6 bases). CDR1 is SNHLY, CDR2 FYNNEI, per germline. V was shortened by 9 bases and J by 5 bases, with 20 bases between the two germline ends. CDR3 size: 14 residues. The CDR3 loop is CASGTGRIINEQYF. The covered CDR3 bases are TGTGCCAGTGGTACGGGGAGGATTATCAACGAG. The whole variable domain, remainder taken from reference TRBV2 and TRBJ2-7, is EPEVTQTPSHQVTQMGQEVILRCVPISNHLYFYWYRQILGQKVEFLVSFYNNEISEKSEIFDDQFSVERPDGSNFTLKIRSTKLEDSAMYFCASGTGRIINEQYFGPGTRLTVT.

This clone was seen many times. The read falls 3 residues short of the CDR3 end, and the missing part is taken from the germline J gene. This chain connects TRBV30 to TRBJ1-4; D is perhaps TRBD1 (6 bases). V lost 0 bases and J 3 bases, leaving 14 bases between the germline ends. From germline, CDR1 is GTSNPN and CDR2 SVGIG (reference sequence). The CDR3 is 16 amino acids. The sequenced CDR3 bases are TGTGCCTGGAGTGTAGCGGGGGGCAGGGCTAATGAAAAA. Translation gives CAWSVAGGRANEK. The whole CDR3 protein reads CAWSVAGGRANEKLFF.

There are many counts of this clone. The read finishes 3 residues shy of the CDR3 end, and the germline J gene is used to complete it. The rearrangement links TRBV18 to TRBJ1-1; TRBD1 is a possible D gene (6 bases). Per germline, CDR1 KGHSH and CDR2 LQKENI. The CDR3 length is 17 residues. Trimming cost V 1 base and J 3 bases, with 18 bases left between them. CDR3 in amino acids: CASSPLGGAVMDTEAFF. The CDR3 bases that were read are TGTGCCAGCTCACCACTTGGGGGGGCGGTTATGGACACTGAA.

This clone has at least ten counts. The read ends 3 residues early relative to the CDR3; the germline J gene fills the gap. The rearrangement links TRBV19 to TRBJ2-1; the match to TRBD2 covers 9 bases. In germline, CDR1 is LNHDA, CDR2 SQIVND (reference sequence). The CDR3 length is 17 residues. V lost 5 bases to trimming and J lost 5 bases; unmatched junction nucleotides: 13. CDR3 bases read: TGTGCCAGTAGTCCCTCCTTATGGCGGGAGGGCGACAATGAG. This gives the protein CASSPSLWREGDNE. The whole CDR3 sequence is CASSPSLWREGDNEQFF. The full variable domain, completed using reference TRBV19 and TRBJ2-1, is DGGITQSPKYLFRKEGQNVTLSCEQNLNHDAMYWYRQDPGQGLRLIYYSQIVNDFQKGDIAEGYSVSREKKESFPLTVTSAQKNPTAFYLCASSPSLWREGDNEQFFGPGTRLTVL.

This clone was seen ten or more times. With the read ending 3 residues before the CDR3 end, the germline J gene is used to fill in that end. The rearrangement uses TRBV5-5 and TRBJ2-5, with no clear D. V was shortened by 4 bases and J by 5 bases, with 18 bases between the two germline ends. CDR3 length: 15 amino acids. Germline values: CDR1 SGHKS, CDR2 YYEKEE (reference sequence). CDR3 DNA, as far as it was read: TGTGCCAGCAGCCCGGGTAATCCAGAGTTCGAGACC. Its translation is CASSPGNPEFET. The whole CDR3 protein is CASSPGNPEFETQYF. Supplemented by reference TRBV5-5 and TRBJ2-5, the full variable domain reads DAGVTQSPTHLIKTRGQQVTLRCSPISGHKSVSWYQQVLGQGPQFIFQYYEKEERGRGNFPDRFSARQFPNYSSELNVNALLLGDSALYLCASSPGNPEFETQYFGPGTRLLVL.

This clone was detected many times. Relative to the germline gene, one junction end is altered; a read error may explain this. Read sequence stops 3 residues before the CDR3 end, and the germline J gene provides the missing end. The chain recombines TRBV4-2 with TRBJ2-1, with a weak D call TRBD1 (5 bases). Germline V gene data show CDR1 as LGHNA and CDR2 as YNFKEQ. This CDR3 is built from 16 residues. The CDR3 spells CASSQGYPTGQHEQFF. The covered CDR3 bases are TGCGCCAGCAGCCAAGGTTACCCAACAGGCCAACATGAG.

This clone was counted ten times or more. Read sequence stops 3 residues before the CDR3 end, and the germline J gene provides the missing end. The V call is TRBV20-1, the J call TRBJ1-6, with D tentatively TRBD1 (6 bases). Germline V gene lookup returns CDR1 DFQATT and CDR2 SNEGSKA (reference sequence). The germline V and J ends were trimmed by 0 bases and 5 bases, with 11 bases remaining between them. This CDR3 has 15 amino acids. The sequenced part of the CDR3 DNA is TGCAGTGCTAGAGAACCCAGGGGAGATAATTCACCC. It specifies CSAREPRGDNSP. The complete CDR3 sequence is CSAREPRGDNSPLHF.

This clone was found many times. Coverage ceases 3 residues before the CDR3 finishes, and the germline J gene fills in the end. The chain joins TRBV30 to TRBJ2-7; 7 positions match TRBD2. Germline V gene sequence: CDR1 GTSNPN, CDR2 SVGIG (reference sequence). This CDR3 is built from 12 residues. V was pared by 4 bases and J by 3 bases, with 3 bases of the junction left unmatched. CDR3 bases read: TGTGCCTGGACTAGCGGCAACTACGAG. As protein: CAWTSGNYE. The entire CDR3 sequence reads CAWTSGNYEQYF.